Listed below are T cell receptor beta chains from one sample, sequenced in a study of T cells in Graves' hyperthyroidism and ophthalmopathy. TCRdb processed the multiplex PCR reads anew with MiXCR; each CDR3 protein has one entry. This table holds roughly 420,000 distinct CDR3 sequences, roughly an eighth found once. The sequenced sample consisted of blood. These receptors were obtained from a woman aged 18-29 years with Graves' hyperthyroidism. The CDR3 runs from the conserved cysteine through the conserved F or W.

v_gene: TRBV7-8
CDR3aa: CASSLDTGFGQPRHF

v_gene: TRBV28
CDR3aa: CASTTGELAGETQYF

v_gene: TRBV30
CDR3aa: CAWKPRLASSTDTQYF

v_gene: TRBV5-1
CDR3aa: CASSGRLADTGELFF

v_gene: TRBV12-3/TRBV12-4
CDR3aa: CASRPSLTGQAGANVLTF

v_gene: TRBV5-1
CDR3aa: CASKLDRGNTEAFF

v_gene: TRBV20-1
CDR3aa: CSATGQGGTDTQYF

v_gene: TRBV3-1
CDR3aa: CASSRVNGGEQYF

v_gene: TRBV20-1
CDR3aa: CSARGPEGVGNEQFF

v_gene: TRBV28
CDR3aa: CASTTGTVVNEQFF